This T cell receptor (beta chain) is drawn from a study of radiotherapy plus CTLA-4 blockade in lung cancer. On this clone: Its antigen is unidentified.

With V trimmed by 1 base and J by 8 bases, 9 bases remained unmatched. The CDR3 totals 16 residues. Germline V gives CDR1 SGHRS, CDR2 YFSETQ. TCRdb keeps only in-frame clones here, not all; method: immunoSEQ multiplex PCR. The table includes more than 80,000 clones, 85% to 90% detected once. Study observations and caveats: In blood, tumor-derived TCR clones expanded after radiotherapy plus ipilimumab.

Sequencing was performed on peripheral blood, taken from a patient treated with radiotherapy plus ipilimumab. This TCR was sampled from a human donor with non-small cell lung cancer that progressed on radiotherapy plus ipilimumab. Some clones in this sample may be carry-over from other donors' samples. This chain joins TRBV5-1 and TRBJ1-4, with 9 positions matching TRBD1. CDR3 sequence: CASSLTYRGPEEKLFF. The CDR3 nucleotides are TGCGCCAGCAGCTTGACTTACAGGGGGCCGGAGGAAAAACTGTTTTTT.